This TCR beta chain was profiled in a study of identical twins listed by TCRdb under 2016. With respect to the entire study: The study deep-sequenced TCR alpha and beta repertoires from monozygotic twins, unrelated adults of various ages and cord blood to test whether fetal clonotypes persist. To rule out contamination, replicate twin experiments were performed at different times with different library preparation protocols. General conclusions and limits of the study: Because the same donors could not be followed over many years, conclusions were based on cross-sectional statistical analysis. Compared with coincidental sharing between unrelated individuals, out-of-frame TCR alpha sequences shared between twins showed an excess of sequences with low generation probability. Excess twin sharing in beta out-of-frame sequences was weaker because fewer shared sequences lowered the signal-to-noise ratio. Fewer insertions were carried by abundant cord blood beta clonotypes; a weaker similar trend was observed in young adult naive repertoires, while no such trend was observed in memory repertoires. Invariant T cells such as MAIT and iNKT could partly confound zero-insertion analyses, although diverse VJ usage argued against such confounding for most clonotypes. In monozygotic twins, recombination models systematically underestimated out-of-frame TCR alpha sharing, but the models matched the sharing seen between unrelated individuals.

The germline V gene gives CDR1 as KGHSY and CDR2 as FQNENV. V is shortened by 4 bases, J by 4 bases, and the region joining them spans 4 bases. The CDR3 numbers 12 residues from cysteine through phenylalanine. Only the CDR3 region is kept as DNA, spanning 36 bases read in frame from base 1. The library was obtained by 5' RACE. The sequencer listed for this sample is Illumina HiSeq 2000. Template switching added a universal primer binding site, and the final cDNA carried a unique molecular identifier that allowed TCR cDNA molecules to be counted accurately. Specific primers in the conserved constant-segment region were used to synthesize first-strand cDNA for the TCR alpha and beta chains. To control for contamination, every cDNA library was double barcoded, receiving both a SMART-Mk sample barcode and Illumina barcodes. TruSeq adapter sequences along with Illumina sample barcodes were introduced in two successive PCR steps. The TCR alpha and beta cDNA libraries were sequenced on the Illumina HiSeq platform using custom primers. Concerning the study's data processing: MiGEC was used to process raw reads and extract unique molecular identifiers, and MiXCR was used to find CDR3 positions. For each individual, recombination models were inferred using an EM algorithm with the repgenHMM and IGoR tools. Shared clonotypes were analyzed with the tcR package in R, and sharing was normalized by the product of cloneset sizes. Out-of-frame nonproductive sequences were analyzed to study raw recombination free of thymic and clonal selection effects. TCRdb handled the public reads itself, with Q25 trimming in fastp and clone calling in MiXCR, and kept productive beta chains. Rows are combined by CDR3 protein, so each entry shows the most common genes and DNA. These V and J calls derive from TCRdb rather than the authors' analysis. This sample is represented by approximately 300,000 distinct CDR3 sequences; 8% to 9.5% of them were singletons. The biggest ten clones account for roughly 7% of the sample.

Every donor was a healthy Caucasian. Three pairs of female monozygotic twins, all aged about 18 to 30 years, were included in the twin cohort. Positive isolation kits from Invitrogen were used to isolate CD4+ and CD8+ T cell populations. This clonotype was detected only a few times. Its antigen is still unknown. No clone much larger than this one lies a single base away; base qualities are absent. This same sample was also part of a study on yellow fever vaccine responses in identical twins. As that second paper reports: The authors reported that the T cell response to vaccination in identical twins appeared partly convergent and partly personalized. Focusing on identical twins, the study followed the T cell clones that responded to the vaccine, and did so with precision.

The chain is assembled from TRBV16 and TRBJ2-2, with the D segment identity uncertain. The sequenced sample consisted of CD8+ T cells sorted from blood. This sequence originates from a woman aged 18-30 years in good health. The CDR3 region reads CASSRSTGELFF. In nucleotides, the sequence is TGTGCCAGCAGCCGGTCCACCGGGGAGCTGTTTTTT.